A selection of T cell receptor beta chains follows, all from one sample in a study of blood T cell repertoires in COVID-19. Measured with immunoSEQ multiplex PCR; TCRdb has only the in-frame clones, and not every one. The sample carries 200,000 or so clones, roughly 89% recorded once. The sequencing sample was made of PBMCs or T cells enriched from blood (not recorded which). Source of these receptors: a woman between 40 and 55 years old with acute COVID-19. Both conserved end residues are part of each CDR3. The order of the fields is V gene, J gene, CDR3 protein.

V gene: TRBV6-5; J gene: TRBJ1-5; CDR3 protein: CASSQWDRMGQPQHF
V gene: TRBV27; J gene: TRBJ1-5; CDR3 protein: CASSFGSIRGSNQPQHF
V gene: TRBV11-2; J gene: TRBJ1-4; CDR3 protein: CASSRTRGTNEKLFF
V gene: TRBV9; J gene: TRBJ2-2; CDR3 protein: CASSASGRGRTGELFF
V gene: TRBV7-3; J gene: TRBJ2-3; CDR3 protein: CASSLLGTGTDTQYF
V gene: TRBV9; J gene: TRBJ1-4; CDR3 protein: CASSESGQQIEKLFF
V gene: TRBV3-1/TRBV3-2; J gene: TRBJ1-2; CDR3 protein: CASSQDWDTQRGIGKGYTF
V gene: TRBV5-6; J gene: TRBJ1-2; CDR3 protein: CASSRRGRADGYTF
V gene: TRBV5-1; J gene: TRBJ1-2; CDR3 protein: CASKKGTGDHYGYTF
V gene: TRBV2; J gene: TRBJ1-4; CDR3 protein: CASWTGKKLFF
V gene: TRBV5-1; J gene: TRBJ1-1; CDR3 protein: CASSFSGNGAEAFF
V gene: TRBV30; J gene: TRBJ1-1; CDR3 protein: CAWSYRGATEAFF
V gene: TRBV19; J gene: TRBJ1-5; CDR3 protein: CAGQGGGNQPQHF
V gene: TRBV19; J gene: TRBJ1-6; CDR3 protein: CASSTKGQGSSPLHF
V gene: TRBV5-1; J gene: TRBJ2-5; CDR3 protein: CASSHWTAQETQYF
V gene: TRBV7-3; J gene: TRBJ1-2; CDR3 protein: CASSPTTGNYGYTF
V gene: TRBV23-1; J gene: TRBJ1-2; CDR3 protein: CASSQSVPVLGYTF
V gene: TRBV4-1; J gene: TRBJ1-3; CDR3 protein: CASSHPTGGISGNTIYF
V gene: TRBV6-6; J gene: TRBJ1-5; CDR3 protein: CASSTGQGVYQPQHF
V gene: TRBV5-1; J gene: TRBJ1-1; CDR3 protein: CASSRGNTEAFF
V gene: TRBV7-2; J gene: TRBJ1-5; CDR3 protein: CASSVPGAREPQHF
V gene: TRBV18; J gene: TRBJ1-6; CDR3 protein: CASSPAGTSLHF
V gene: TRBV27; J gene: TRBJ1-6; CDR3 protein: CASSFGQVDNSPLHF
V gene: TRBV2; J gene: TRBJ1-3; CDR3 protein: CASSVGQPTLGNTIYF
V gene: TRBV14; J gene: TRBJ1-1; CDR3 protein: CASSQESDSPEAFF
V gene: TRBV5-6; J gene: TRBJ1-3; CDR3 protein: CASSLTGSGNTIYF
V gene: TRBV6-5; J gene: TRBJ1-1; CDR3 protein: CASTGGGSTEAFF
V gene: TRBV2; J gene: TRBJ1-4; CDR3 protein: CASRRDRGATNEKLFF
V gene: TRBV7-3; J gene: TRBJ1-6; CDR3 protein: CASSLSPGANSPLHF
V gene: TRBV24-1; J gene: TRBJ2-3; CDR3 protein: CATSGHGEPSGRTDTQYF
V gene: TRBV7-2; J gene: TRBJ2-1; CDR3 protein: CASSLGPGTGSYNEQFF
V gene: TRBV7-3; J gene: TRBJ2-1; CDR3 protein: CASSLTPSRGAHNEQFF
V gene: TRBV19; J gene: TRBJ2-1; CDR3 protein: CASQPGLLSNEQFF
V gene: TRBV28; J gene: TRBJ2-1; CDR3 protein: CASSLSGVENEQFF
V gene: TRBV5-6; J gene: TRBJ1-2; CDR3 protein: CASRLEGSNYGYTF
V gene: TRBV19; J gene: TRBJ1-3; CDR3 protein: CASTPRTLFSGNTIYF
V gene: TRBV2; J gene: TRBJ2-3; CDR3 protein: CASTPWAKDTQYF
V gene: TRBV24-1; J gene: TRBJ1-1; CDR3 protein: CATSVAGRAFF
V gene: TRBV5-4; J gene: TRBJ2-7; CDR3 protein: CASSLGGGRGREQYF
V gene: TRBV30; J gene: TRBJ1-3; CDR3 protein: CAWRRSGNTIYF
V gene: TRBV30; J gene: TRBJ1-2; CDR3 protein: CAWSRDLAGYTF
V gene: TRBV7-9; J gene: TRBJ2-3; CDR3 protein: CASSLMATGDTDTQYF
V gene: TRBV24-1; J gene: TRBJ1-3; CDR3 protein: CATSDSSRDRSSGNTIYF
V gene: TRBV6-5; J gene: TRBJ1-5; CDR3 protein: CASRTDRGLNQPQHF
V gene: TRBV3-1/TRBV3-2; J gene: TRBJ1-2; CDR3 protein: CASSQDLQGGGYTF
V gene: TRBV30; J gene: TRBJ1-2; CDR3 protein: CAWSQGTDPSYYGYTF
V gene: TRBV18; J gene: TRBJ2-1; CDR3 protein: CASSPTRGENEQFF